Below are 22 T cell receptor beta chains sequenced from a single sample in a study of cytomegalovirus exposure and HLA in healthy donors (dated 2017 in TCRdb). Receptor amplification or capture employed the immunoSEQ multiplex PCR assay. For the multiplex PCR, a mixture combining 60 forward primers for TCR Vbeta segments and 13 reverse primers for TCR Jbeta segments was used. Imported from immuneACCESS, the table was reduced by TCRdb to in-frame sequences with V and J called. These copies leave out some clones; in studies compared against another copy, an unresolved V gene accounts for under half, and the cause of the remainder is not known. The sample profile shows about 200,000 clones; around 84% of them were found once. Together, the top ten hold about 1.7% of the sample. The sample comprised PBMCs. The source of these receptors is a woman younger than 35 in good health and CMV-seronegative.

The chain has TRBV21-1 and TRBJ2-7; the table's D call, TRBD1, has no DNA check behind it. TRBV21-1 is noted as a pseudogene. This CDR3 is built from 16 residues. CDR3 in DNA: TGTGCCAGCAGCAAAGATAGTAACAGGGGGATTTACGAGCAGTACGTC. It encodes CASSKDSNRGIYEQYV.

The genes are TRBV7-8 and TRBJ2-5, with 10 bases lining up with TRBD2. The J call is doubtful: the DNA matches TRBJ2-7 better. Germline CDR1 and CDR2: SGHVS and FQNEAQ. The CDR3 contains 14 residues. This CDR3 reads CASSLVTSGYEQYF. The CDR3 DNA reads TGTGCCAGCAGCTTAGTGACTAGCGGGTACGAGCAGTACTTC.

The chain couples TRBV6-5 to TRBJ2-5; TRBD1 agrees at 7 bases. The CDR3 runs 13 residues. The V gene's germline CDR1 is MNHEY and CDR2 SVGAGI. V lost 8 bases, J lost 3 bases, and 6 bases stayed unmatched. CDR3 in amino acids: CASEDRAEETQYF. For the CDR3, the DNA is TGTGCCAGCGAAGACAGGGCTGAAGAGACCCAGTACTTC.

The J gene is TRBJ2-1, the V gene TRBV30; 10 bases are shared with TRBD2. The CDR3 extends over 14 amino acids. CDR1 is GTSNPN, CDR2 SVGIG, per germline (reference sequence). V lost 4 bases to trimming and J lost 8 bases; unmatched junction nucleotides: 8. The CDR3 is CAWKSSGSFYEQFF. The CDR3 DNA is TGTGCCTGGAAATCTAGCGGGAGTTTCTATGAGCAGTTCTTC.

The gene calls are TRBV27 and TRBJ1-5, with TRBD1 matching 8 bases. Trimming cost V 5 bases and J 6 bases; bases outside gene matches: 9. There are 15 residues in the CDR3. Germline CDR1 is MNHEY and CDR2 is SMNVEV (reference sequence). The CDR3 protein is CASSLGQGGGQPQHF. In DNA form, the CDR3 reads TGTGCCAGCAGTCTAGGACAGGGAGGGGGTCAGCCCCAGCATTTT.

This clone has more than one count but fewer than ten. CDR3 nucleotides: TGTGCCAGCAGCCAAGATCTGACTAGCGGCAACAATGAGCAGTTCTTC. Translation: CASSQDLTSGNNEQFF. This sequence joins TRBV4-2 and TRBJ2-1; 9 bases align to TRBD2. Germline CDR1 is LGHNA and CDR2 is YNFKEQ. The CDR3 consists of 16 residues. J gave up 5 bases and V 0 bases, and 5 bases lay outside the gene matches.

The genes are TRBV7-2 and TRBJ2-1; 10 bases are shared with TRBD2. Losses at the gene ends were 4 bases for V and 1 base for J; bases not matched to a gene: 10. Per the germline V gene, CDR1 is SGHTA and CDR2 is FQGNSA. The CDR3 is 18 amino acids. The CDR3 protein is CASSSTEGLALSYNEQFF. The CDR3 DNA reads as TGTGCCAGCAGCTCCACCGAGGGACTAGCGTTATCCTACAATGAGCAGTTCTTC.

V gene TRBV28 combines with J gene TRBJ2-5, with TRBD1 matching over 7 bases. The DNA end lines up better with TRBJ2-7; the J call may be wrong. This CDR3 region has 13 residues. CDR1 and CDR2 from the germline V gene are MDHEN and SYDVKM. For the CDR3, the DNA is TGTGCCAGCAGTACCGGACAGGTCTACGAGCAGTACTTC. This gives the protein CASSTGQVYEQYF.

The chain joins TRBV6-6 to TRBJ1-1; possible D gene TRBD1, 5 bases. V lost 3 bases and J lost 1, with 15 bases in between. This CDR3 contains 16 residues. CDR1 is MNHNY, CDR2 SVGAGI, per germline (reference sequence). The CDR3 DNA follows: TGTGCCAGCAGTTATTTTTCGGGGGAACCGAACACTGAAGCTTTCTTT. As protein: CASSYFSGEPNTEAFF.

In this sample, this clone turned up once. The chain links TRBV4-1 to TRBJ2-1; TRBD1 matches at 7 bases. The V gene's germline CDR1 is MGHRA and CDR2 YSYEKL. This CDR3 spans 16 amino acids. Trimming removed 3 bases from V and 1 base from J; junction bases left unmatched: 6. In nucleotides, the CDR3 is TGCGCCAGCAGCCATTGGGGACAGTTTTCCTACAATGAGCAGTTCTTC. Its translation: CASSHWGQFSYNEQFF.

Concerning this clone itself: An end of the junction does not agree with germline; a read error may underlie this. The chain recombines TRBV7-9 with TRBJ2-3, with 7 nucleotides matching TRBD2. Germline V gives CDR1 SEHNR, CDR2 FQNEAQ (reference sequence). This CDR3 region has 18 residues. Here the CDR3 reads CSSSPGGGVPPSTDTQYF. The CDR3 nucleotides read TGTTCCAGCAGCCCGGGTGGGGGGGTCCCACCTAGCACAGATACGCAGTATTTT.

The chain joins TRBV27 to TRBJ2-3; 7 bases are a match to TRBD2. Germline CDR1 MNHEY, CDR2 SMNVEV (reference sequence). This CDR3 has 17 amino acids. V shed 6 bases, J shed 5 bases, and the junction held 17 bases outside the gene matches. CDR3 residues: CASRLYPGGSGKDTQYF. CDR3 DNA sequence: TGTGCCAGCAGACTATACCCCGGGGGGTCGGGGAAAGATACGCAGTATTTT.

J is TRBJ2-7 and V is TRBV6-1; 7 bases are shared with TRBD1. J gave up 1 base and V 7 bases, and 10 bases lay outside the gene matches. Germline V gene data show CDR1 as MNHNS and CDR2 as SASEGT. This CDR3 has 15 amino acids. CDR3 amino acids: CASTEPTGSSYEQYF. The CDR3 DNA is TGTGCCAGCACTGAGCCGACAGGGAGTTCCTACGAGCAGTACTTC.

The CDR3 here is CASSIDRGHNEQFF. CDR3 DNA: TGTGCCAGCAGCATAGACAGGGGCCACAATGAGCAGTTCTTC. The chain employs TRBV5-6 and TRBJ2-1; TRBD1 agrees at 8 bases. Germline CDR1 and CDR2: SGHDT and YYEEEE. The CDR3 loop spans 14 amino acids. Trimming removed 4 bases from V and 5 bases from J; junction bases left unmatched: 5.

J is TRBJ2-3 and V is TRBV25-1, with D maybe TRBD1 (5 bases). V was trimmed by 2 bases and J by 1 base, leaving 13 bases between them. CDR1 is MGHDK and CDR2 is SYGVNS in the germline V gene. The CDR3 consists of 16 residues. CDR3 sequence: CASSEDIVGGTDTQYF. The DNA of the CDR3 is TGTGCCAGCAGTGAAGATATCGTAGGGGGCACAGATACGCAGTATTTT.

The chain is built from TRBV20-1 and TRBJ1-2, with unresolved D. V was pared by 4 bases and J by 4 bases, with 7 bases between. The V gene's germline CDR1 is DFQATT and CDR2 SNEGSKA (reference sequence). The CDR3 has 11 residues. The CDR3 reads CSATSGYGYTF. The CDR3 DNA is TGCAGTGCTACCTCCGGCTATGGCTACACCTTC.

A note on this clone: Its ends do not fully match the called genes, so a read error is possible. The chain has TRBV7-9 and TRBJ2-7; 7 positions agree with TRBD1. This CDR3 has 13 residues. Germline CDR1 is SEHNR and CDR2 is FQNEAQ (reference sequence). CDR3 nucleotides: TGTTCCAGCAGCTACAGGGGTCAGTACGAGCAGTACTTC. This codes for CSSSYRGQYEQYF.

CDR3 coding DNA: TGTGCCAGCAGCTTCCCGGGACAGTACAATGAGCAGTTCTTC. Its protein product is CASSFPGQYNEQFF. The rearrangement joins TRBV7-2 to TRBJ2-1; 7 nucleotides line up with TRBD1. Germline-derived CDR1 and CDR2 are SGHTA and FQGNSA. CDR3 length equals 14 residues. V lost 3 bases and J lost 4; bases outside the gene matches: 3. The full variable domain, with the rest looked up from reference TRBV7-2 and TRBJ2-1, is GAGVSQSPSNKVTEKGKDVELRCDPISGHTALYWYRQSLGQGLEFLIYFQGNSAPDKSGLPSDRFSAERTGGSVSTLTIQRTQQEDSAVYLCASSFPGQYNEQFFGPGTRLTVL.

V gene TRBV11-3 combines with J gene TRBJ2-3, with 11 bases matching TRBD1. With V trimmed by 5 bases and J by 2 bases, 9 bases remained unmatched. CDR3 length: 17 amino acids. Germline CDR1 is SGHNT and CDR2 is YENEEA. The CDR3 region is CASSRGDRGVSTDTQYF. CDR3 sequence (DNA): TGTGCCAGCAGCAGAGGGGACAGGGGGGTCTCCACAGATACGCAGTATTTT.

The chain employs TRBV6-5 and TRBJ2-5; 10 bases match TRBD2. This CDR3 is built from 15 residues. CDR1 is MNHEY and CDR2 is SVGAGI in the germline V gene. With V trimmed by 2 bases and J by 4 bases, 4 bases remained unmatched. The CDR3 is CASSYKREGRETQYF. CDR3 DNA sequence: TGTGCCAGCAGTTACAAGCGGGAGGGCCGAGAGACCCAGTACTTC.

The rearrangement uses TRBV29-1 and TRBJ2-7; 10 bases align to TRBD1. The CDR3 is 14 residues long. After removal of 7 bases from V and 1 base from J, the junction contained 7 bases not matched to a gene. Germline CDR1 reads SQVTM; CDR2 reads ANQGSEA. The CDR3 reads CSGTRDRGSYEQYF. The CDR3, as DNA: TGCAGCGGAACCCGGGACAGGGGATCCTACGAGCAGTACTTC.

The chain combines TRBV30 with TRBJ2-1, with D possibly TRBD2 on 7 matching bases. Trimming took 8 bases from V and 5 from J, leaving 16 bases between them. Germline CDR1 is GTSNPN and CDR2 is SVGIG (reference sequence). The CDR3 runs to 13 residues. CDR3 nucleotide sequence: TGTGCCGCGGGGGCGGTATTCAACAATGAGCAGTTCTTC. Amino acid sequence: CAAGAVFNNEQFF.